The entry below describes one T cell receptor beta chain. TCRdb keeps only in-frame clones here, not all; method: immunoSEQ multiplex PCR. In the table there are 50,000 to 80,000 clones, approximately 87% of which are singletons. The data were taken from a study of technical replicates of blood from a handful of donors. There are 14 residues in the CDR3. V lost 3 bases, J lost 8 bases, and 16 bases lay in between. The germline V gene encodes CDR1 SQVTM and CDR2 ANQGSEA. The TCR comes from a human donor in good health. Some clones in this sample may be carry-over from other donors' samples. The chain combines TRBV29-1 with TRBJ2-2, with D possibly matching TRBD2 (6 bases). Sequences were obtained from PBMCs. CDR3 DNA: TGCAGCGTTGATATAGGGACTTTCTTAGGGGAGCTGTTTTTT. As protein: CSVDIGTFLGELFF.